The present entry profiles one T cell receptor beta chain with its context. The antigen remains unidentified. The data are from a study of T cell responses to AZD1222 COVID-19 vaccine. Here immunoSEQ multiplex PCR was the method, and the copy in TCRdb shows in-frame clones only, minus some. The sample holds 50,000 to 55,000 clones; 84% are singletons and the top ten take approximately 30%. General study points: Only six or seven AZD1222 recipients tested seropositive at baseline. All repertoire sampling was performed exclusively after the peak T cell response. An increase in Spike-specific TCR breadth and depth was observed after two AZD1222 doses.

V was pared by 2 bases and J by 2 bases, with 5 bases between. The CDR3 contains 13 residues. Per germline, CDR1 SGHTA and CDR2 FQGNSA. V usage is TRBV7-2 and J usage is TRBJ2-3; D ambiguous. The TCR sequence derives from an adult in good health. This specimen consisted of peripheral blood, obtained on day 0 of AZD1222 vaccination. The CDR3 is CASSLSPTDTQYF. DNA for the CDR3: TGTGCCAGCAGCTTAAGCCCCACAGATACGCAGTATTTT.